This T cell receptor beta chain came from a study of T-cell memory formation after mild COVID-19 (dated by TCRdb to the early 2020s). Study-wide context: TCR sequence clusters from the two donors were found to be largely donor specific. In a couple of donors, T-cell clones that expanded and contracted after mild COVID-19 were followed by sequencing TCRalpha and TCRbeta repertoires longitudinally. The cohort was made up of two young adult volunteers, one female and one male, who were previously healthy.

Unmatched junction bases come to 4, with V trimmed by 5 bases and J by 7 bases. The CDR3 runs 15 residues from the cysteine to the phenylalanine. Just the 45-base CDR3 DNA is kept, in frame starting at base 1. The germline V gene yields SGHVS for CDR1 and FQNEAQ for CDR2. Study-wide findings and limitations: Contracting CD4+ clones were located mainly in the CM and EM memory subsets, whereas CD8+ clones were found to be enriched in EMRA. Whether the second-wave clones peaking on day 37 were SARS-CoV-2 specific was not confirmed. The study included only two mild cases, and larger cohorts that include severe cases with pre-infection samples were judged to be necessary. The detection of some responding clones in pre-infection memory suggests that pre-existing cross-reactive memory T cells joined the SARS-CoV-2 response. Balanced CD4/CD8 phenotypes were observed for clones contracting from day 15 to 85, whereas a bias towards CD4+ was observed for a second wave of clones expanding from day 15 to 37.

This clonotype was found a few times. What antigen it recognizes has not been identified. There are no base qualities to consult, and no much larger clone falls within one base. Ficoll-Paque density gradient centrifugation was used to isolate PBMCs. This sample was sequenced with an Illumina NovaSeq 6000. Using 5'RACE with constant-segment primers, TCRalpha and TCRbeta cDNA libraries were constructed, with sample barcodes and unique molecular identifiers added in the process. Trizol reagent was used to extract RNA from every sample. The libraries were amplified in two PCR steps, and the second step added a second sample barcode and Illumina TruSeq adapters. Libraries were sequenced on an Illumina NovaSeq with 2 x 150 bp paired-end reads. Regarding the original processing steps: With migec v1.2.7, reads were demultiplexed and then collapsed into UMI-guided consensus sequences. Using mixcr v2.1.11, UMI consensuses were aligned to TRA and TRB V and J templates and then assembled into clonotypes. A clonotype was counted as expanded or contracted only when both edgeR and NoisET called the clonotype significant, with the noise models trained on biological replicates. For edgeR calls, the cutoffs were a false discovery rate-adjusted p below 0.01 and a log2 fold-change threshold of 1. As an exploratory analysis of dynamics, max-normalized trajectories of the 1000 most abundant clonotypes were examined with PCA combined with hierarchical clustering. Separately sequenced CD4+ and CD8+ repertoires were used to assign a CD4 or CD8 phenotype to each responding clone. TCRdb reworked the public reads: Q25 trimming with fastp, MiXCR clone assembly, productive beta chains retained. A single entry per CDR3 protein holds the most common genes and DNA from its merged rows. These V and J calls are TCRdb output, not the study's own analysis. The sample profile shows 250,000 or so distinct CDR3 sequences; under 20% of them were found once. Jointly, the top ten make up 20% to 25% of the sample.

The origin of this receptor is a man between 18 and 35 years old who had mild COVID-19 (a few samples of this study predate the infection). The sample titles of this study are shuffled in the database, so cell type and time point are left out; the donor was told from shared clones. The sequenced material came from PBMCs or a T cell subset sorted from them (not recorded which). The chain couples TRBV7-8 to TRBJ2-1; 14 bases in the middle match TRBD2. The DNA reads TGTGCCAGCAGCAGGACTAGCGGGGGGTCGAATGAGCAGTTCTTC. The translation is CASSRTSGGSNEQFF. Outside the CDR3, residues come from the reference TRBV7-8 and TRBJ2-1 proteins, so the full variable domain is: GAGVSQSPRYKVAKRGQDVALRCDPISGHVSLFWYQQALGQGPEFLTYFQNEAQLDKSGLPSDRFFAERPEGSVSTLKIQRTQQEDSAVYLCASSRTSGGSNEQFFGPGTRLTVL.